Listed below are T cell receptor beta chains from one sample, sequenced in a study of control samples from healthy donors and cancer patients. Here immunoSEQ multiplex PCR was the method, and the copy in TCRdb shows in-frame clones only, minus some. The sample yields roughly 140,000 clones, about 89% seen once. The source material was blood. These receptors were taken from a man aged 30-40 years in good health. The CDR3 runs from the conserved cysteine through the conserved F or W. The order of the fields is V gene, clone size, D gene, J gene, CDR3 protein, CDR3 DNA. A D gene is named only where the DNA matches it firmly. The size entry is marked missing in some rows and otherwise reads once, few, many or a size class.

>TRBV6-1|-|TRBD1|TRBJ2-4
CASSGQGAMDKNIQYF
TGTGCCAGCAGTGGACAGGGGGCGATGGATAAAAACATTCAGTACTTC
>TRBV5-4|-|-|TRBJ2-3
CASSFFRGPDTQYF
TGTGCCAGCAGCTTCTTTAGGGGACCAGATACGCAGTATTTT
>TRBV11-3|few|-|TRBJ2-3
CASSSGTWSDTQYF
TGTGCCAGCAGCTCCGGGACCTGGTCCGATACGCAGTATTTT
>TRBV9|-|-|TRBJ2-7
CASSPGAVSSYEQYF
TGTGCCAGCAGCCCGGGGGCGGTCAGCTCCTACGAGCAGTACTTC
>TRBV2|-|-|TRBJ1-6
CASSDLGQTNSPLHF
TGTGCCAGCAGTGATTTGGGCCAAACAAATTCACCCCTCCACTTT
>TRBV25-1|-|-|TRBJ1-3
CASSESAPGRGYGNTIYF
TGTGCCAGCAGTGAATCTGCCCCCGGTCGGGGGTACGGAAACACCATATATTTT
>TRBV10-3|-|-|TRBJ1-1
CALQAQPQTEAFF
TGTGCCCTACAGGCGCAGCCCCAGACTGAAGCTTTCTTT
>TRBV4-3|-|-|TRBJ2-5
CASSQVGGAGTQYF
TGCGCCAGCAGCCAAGTTGGGGGGGCGGGGACCCAGTACTTC
>TRBV14|-|TRBD1|TRBJ1-4
CASSRTSTGDEKLFF
TGTGCCAGCAGCCGGACTTCGACAGGGGACGAAAAACTGTTTTTT
>TRBV27|-|-|TRBJ1-3
CASSPPRGRGAKGNTIYF
TGTGCCAGCAGCCCACCCCGGGGGAGGGGGGCGAAGGGAAACACCATATATTTT
>TRBV7-9|-|-|TRBJ1-5
CASSREPNQPQHF
TGTGCCAGCAGCCGCGAGCCCAATCAGCCCCAGCATTTT
>TRBV9|-|-|TRBJ2-1
CASSPEGTGATPSYNEQFF
TGTGCCAGCAGCCCTGAGGGCACAGGAGCTACCCCCTCCTACAATGAGCAGTTCTTC
>TRBV2|-|-|TRBJ1-1
CASPENKRGTEAFF
TGTGCCAGCCCTGAAAACAAGAGAGGAACTGAAGCTTTCTTT
>TRBV7-2|-|TRBD1|TRBJ2-1
CASSPRPGDRVRFF
TGTGCCAGCAGCCCTCGACCGGGGGACAGGGTACGGTTCTTC
>TRBV14|-|TRBD1|TRBJ1-1
CASSPYRGTANTEAFF
TGTGCCAGCAGCCCCTACCGCGGGACAGCGAACACTGAAGCTTTCTTT
>TRBV4-2|once|TRBD1|TRBJ1-5
CASSHPQGQGDSNQPQHF
TGTGCCAGCAGCCACCCCCAGGGACAGGGGGATAGCAATCAGCCCCAGCATTTT
>TRBV19|-|-|TRBJ2-6
CASRDRASGANVLTF
TGTGCCAGTAGGGACAGAGCTTCTGGGGCCAACGTCCTGACTTTC
>TRBV5-1|-|TRBD2|TRBJ2-1
CASSLGGTSGYNEQFF
TGCGCCAGCAGCTTGGGAGGGACTAGCGGCTACAATGAGCAGTTCTTC
>TRBV7-2|-|TRBD1|TRBJ2-3
CASSLEFGTGRDTQYF
TGTGCCAGCAGCTTAGAGTTTGGGACAGGGAGAGATACGCAGTATTTT
>TRBV6-5|once|TRBD2|TRBJ2-2
CAIPGTSLAGELFF
TGTGCCATTCCCGGGACTAGCCTGGCCGGGGAGCTGTTTTTT
>TRBV29-1|few|TRBD1|TRBJ1-1
CSVTGNLNTEAFF
TGCAGCGTGACAGGGAATTTGAACACTGAAGCTTTCTTT
>TRBV9|-|-|TRBJ2-2
CASSARSAGELFF
TGTGCCAGCAGCGCTAGGAGCGCCGGGGAGCTGTTTTTT
>TRBV5-6|-|TRBD1|TRBJ2-3
CASSLGEGQGDTQYF
TGTGCCAGCAGCTTGGGAGAGGGACAGGGGGATACGCAGTATTTT
>TRBV4-2|-|TRBD2|TRBJ2-1
CASSQALAGGLYNEQFF
TGTGCCAGCAGCCAAGCCCTAGCGGGGGGGTTATACAATGAGCAGTTCTTC
>TRBV6-1|-|TRBD1|TRBJ1-2
CASSEVTGGYTF
TGTGCCAGCAGTGAGGTGACAGGGGGCTACACCTTC
>TRBV30|-|-|TRBJ1-1
CAWNPGTGNTEAFF
TGTGCCTGGAATCCGGGTACAGGCAACACTGAAGCTTTCTTT
>TRBV6-6|once|TRBD2|TRBJ2-2
CASSSGLAGNTGELFF
TGTGCCAGCAGTTCGGGACTAGCGGGAAACACCGGGGAGCTGTTTTTT
>TRBV14|-|-|TRBJ2-7
CASSQGGAYEQYF
TGTGCCAGCAGCCAAGGAGGGGCCTACGAGCAGTACTTC
>TRBV7-2|-|-|TRBJ2-1
CASSLVIRSYNEQFF
TGTGCCAGCAGCTTAGTTATCCGCTCCTACAATGAGCAGTTCTTC
>TRBV20-1|-|-|TRBJ2-7
CSASKSSYEQYF
TGCAGTGCTAGTAAGAGCTCCTACGAGCAGTACTTC
>TRBV5-1|-|-|TRBJ1-4
CASSLLAGAANEKLFF
TGCGCCAGCAGCTTGTTGGCTGGGGCGGCTAATGAAAAACTGTTTTTT
>TRBV5-6|-|TRBD1|TRBJ1-6
CASSGEGQGAVNSPLHF
TGTGCCAGCAGCGGGGAGGGACAGGGGGCGGTTAATTCACCCCTCCACTTT
>TRBV7-6|-|TRBD1|TRBJ2-7
CASSLDQGAYEQYF
TGTGCCAGCAGCTTAGACCAGGGGGCGTACGAGCAGTACTTC
>TRBV12-5|-|TRBD2|TRBJ2-7
CASGLVRVGGEQYF
TGTGCTAGTGGTTTGGTACGGGTCGGGGGGGAGCAGTACTTC
>TRBV27|-|TRBD2|TRBJ2-7
CASSPPWLAGGIHAEYEQYF
TGTGCCAGCAGTCCCCCGTGGCTAGCGGGAGGGATCCACGCAGAGTACGAGCAGTACTTC
>TRBV7-2|-|-|TRBJ1-2
CASSLEGGWSGGGRGYTF
TGTGCCAGCAGCTTAGAGGGCGGTTGGTCCGGGGGGGGTCGTGGCTACACCTTC
>TRBV7-9|once|-|TRBJ2-7
CASSLDGEQYF
TGTGCCAGCAGCTTAGATGGCGAGCAGTACTTC
>TRBV7-8|-|-|TRBJ2-7
CASSPAVSEQYF
TGTGCCAGCAGCCCTGCGGTATCCGAGCAGTACTTC
>TRBV3-1/TRBV3-2|-|-|TRBJ2-7
CASSWGAGGEQYF
TGTGCCAGCAGCTGGGGAGCAGGCGGTGAGCAGTACTTC
>TRBV7-2|-|-|TRBJ1-1
CASSFSKGTGKNTEAFF
TGTGCCAGCAGCTTTTCTAAGGGGACGGGAAAGAACACTGAAGCTTTCTTT
>TRBV4-1|-|-|TRBJ1-2
CASSPPGHYGYTF
TGCGCCAGCAGCCCCCCCGGGCACTATGGCTACACCTTC
>TRBV4-3|-|-|TRBJ1-6
CASSQDDGSPLHF
TGCGCCAGCAGCCAAGATGACGGGTCACCCCTCCACTTT
>TRBV5-4|-|TRBD2|TRBJ2-7
CASSPGTSVSLPYGQYF
TGTGCCAGCAGCCCCGGGACTAGCGTCTCCCTACCATACGGGCAGTACTTC
>TRBV4-1|-|TRBD1|TRBJ1-4
CASSPMGRGPRGEKLFF
TGCGCCAGCAGCCCCATGGGGAGGGGGCCTCGAGGTGAAAAACTGTTTTTT
>TRBV18|-|TRBD1|TRBJ2-7
CASSPLGQGPYEQYF
TGTGCCAGCTCACCACTGGGACAGGGGCCCTACGAGCAGTACTTC
>TRBV9|-|-|TRBJ2-7
CASSVGGTYEQYF
TGTGCCAGCAGCGTAGGCGGGACCTACGAGCAGTACTTC
>TRBV12-3/TRBV12-4|-|TRBD1|TRBJ1-2
CASRPTGAGGYTF
TGTGCCAGCAGACCTACAGGGGCAGGAGGCTACACCTTC
>TRBV7-6|-|TRBD2|TRBJ2-7
CASSPGLAGVEQYF
TGTGCCAGCAGCCCGGGACTAGCGGGAGTCGAGCAGTACTTC
>TRBV10-3|many|-|TRBJ2-6
CAISESGGSGANVLTF
TGTGCCATCAGTGAGTCCGGGGGCTCTGGGGCCAACGTCCTGACTTTC
>TRBV14|-|TRBD2|TRBJ2-7
CASSQDSGGPFGEQYF
TGTGCCAGCAGCCAAGATTCGGGGGGACCTTTTGGCGAGCAGTACTTC
>TRBV7-2|-|-|TRBJ2-7
CASSLVSLSSYEQYF
TGTGCCAGCAGCTTAGTTTCCCTGAGCTCCTACGAGCAGTACTTC
>TRBV7-3|-|-|TRBJ2-1
CASSLTDNNEQFF
TGTGCCAGCAGCTTAACGGATAACAATGAGCAGTTCTTC
>TRBV14|-|-|TRBJ1-2
CASSQDGVLGGYTF
TGTGCCAGCAGCCAAGATGGGGTATTAGGCGGCTACACCTTC
>TRBV5-4|-|-|TRBJ2-1
CASSLTGFHNEQFF
TGTGCCAGCAGCTTGACAGGGTTCCACAATGAGCAGTTCTTC
>TRBV5-1|-|TRBD1|TRBJ1-3
CASSLGDRENTIYF
TGCGCCAGCAGCTTGGGGGACAGGGAGAACACCATATATTTT
>TRBV11-3|-|TRBD2|TRBJ2-5
CASSLASGSGETQYF
TGTGCCAGCAGCTTAGCTAGCGGGAGTGGAGAGACCCAGTACTTC
>TRBV7-9|-|-|TRBJ2-7
CASNRGTVGEQYF
TGTGCCAGCAACCGGGGGACGGTGGGCGAGCAGTACTTC
>TRBV6-5|-|-|TRBJ1-6
CASSYSGLTNSPLHF
TGTGCCAGCAGTTACTCGGGCCTAACCAATTCACCCCTCCACTTT
>TRBV5-4|-|TRBD2|TRBJ2-1
CASSQLAGGRGEQFF
TGTGCCAGCAGCCAACTAGCGGGAGGTCGAGGTGAGCAGTTCTTC
>TRBV20-1|once|-|TRBJ2-7
CSARDNGKQYF
TGCAGTGCTAGAGATAACGGGAAGCAGTACTTC